The clone carrying this TCR beta chain was observed a single time. This sample is drawn from a study of cytomegalovirus exposure and HLA in healthy donors. Study summary: Earlier, 110 million or so unique TCR beta sequences were recovered from about 200 million T cells by an analysis.

The V and J ends lost 3 bases and 0 bases respectively, with 12 bases between them. This CDR3 is built from 15 residues. Germline lookup yields CDR1 LNHDA and CDR2 SQIVND (reference sequence). PCR amplification relied on 60 Vbeta primers (plus 13 Jbeta primers). Sequenced by immunoSEQ multiplex PCR; TCRdb stores in-frame clones only, minus some. The top ten hold roughly 1.2% of the sample, which has some 130,000 clones, 65% to 80% seen once. Specimen: PBMCs. The sequence came from a male donor in good health and CMV-seropositive. This chain joins TRBV19 and TRBJ2-7, with D maybe TRBD2 (6 bases). CDR3 loop: CASSIGGEYSYEQYF. CDR3 in DNA: TGTGCCAGTAGTATCGGCGGGGAGTACTCCTACGAGCAGTACTTC. Filled out from reference TRBV19 and TRBJ2-7, the complete variable domain reads DGGITQSPKYLFRKEGQNVTLSCEQNLNHDAMYWYRQDPGQGLRLIYYSQIVNDFQKGDIAEGYSVSREKKESFPLTVTSAQKNPTAFYLCASSIGGEYSYEQYFGPGTRLTVT.